The rows below give T cell receptor beta chains drawn from one sample of a study of siplizumab effects on memory and regulatory T cells. This table comes from immunoSEQ multiplex PCR, and its TCRdb copy is limited to in-frame clones, with some not included. The table includes some 53,000 clones, roughly 97% detected once. Specimen: naive CD4+ T cells sorted from blood. Source of these receptors: a human donor in good health. CDR3s include the opening cysteine and the closing phenylalanine or tryptophan. The D gene is left open where the match is weak. A row's size may be missing; if present it is once, few, many or a size class.

v_call: TRBV7-2; clone_size: NA; j_call: TRBJ1-1; d_call: TRBD1; cdr3_aa: CASSLTQGYPEAFF; cdr3_nt: TGTGCCAGCAGCTTGACACAGGGGTATCCTGAAGCTTTCTTT
v_call: TRBV19; clone_size: NA; j_call: TRBJ2-5; d_call: TRBD2; cdr3_aa: CASSIDLLAGGLGTQYF; cdr3_nt: TGTGCCAGTAGTATAGATCTTCTAGCGGGAGGGCTTGGGACCCAGTACTTC
v_call: TRBV10-2; clone_size: NA; j_call: TRBJ2-7; d_call: NA; cdr3_aa: CASSDREKNEQYF; cdr3_nt: TGCGCCAGCAGTGACCGGGAGAAGAACGAGCAGTACTTC
v_call: TRBV30; clone_size: once; j_call: TRBJ2-1; d_call: NA; cdr3_aa: CAWSVGSMNEQFF; cdr3_nt: TGTGCCTGGAGTGTGGGTAGTATGAATGAGCAGTTCTTC
v_call: TRBV5-4; clone_size: NA; j_call: TRBJ2-7; d_call: NA; cdr3_aa: CASSLGQGREQYF; cdr3_nt: TGTGCCAGCAGCTTGGGGCAGGGGCGAGAGCAGTACTTC
v_call: TRBV28; clone_size: NA; j_call: TRBJ2-1; d_call: TRBD2; cdr3_aa: CASSSTSGSYNEQFF; cdr3_nt: TGTGCCAGCAGTTCCACTAGCGGCTCCTACAATGAGCAGTTCTTC
v_call: TRBV4-2; clone_size: NA; j_call: TRBJ1-1; d_call: NA; cdr3_aa: CASSQDRGTAGGNTEAFF; cdr3_nt: TGTGCCAGCAGCCAAGATAGGGGGACGGCGGGGGGTAACACTGAAGCTTTCTTT
v_call: TRBV19; clone_size: NA; j_call: TRBJ1-5; d_call: NA; cdr3_aa: CASRGQRYSNQPQHF; cdr3_nt: TGTGCCAGTAGGGGTCAGAGATATAGCAATCAGCCCCAGCATTTT
v_call: TRBV27; clone_size: NA; j_call: TRBJ2-1; d_call: NA; cdr3_aa: CASSPSLGFQFYNEQFF; cdr3_nt: TGTGCCAGCAGTCCATCTCTGGGCTTTCAATTCTACAATGAGCAGTTCTTC
v_call: TRBV6-5; clone_size: NA; j_call: TRBJ1-2; d_call: TRBD1; cdr3_aa: CASRRGTGNYGYTF; cdr3_nt: TGTGCCAGCAGGCGAGGGACAGGGAACTATGGCTACACCTTC
v_call: TRBV29-1; clone_size: NA; j_call: TRBJ1-2; d_call: TRBD1; cdr3_aa: CSVEDWDRERYGYTF; cdr3_nt: TGCAGCGTTGAAGATTGGGACAGGGAGCGGTATGGCTACACCTTC
v_call: TRBV7-2; clone_size: NA; j_call: TRBJ2-3; d_call: NA; cdr3_aa: CASSRRLESGDTQYF; cdr3_nt: TGTGCCAGCAGCCGGAGACTAGAAAGCGGAGATACGCAGTATTTT
v_call: TRBV19; clone_size: few; j_call: TRBJ1-5; d_call: TRBD1; cdr3_aa: CAIAGGNNQPQHF; cdr3_nt: TGTGCCATCGCAGGGGGGAACAATCAGCCCCAGCATTTT
v_call: TRBV4-2; clone_size: NA; j_call: TRBJ1-1; d_call: TRBD1; cdr3_aa: CASSPLLRQGPLAFF; cdr3_nt: TGTGCCAGCAGCCCTTTACTTCGACAGGGGCCTTTAGCTTTCTTT
v_call: TRBV19; clone_size: NA; j_call: TRBJ1-1; d_call: NA; cdr3_aa: CASSTLSLGRTEAFF; cdr3_nt: TGTGCCAGTAGCACCTTAAGTTTGGGTCGCACTGAAGCTTTCTTT
v_call: TRBV6-5; clone_size: NA; j_call: TRBJ1-2; d_call: NA; cdr3_aa: CASSLGQLYGYTF; cdr3_nt: TGTGCCAGCAGCCTCGGACAGCTCTATGGCTACACCTTC
v_call: TRBV9; clone_size: NA; j_call: TRBJ2-7; d_call: NA; cdr3_aa: CASSVGGTRLPRQDHEQYF; cdr3_nt: TGTGCCAGCAGCGTAGGGGGGACAAGGCTGCCGCGGCAGGACCACGAGCAGTACTTC
v_call: TRBV7-3; clone_size: NA; j_call: TRBJ2-2; d_call: TRBD2; cdr3_aa: CASSLVLGGRAIPGELFF; cdr3_nt: TGTGCCAGCAGCTTGGTTCTCGGCGGGAGGGCCATCCCCGGGGAGCTGTTTTTT
v_call: TRBV4-2; clone_size: NA; j_call: TRBJ2-3; d_call: NA; cdr3_aa: CASSQEHTDTQYF; cdr3_nt: TGTGCCAGCAGCCAAGAACACACAGATACGCAGTATTTT
v_call: TRBV7-6; clone_size: NA; j_call: TRBJ2-5; d_call: NA; cdr3_aa: CASSLEAGLRETQYF; cdr3_nt: TGTGCCAGCAGCTTAGAGGCGGGATTGAGAGAGACCCAGTACTTC
v_call: TRBV6-1; clone_size: once; j_call: TRBJ1-6; d_call: TRBD1; cdr3_aa: CASSQQGAGSPLHF; cdr3_nt: TGTGCCAGCAGTCAACAGGGGGCTGGTTCACCCCTCCACTTT